This T cell receptor delta chain was obtained from a study of gammadelta T cells in human blood (dated by TCRdb to 2019 to 2021). Results and caveats for the whole study, not just this receptor: According to the study, polyclonal expansion of innate gamma-delta T cells right after birth appeared to be driven by microbial exposure.

The library came from RT-PCR. Sequencing took place on an Illumina MiSeq. TCRdb called clones from the public reads with CATT, and repeated DNA sequences were later combined into one row. This sample comprises 900 to 950 delta-chain clones, roughly 18% of them detected only once. Of the sample, less than 15% is held by the ten largest clones. As encoded in the germline V gene, CDR1 is GEAIGNYY while CDR2 is EKD. The CDR3, from cysteine to phenylalanine, totals 22 residues. CDR3 DNA is the only sequence kept; it has 66 bases, read in frame from the first base. V loses 3 bases, J loses 0 bases, and the germline ends lie 26 bases apart. In regard to this clone: Its target antigen remains unknown. A far bigger clonotype differs at one base, so this is likely a read error.

Sequenced input: Vgamma9Vdelta2 gamma-delta T cells from fetal blood. The receptor was derived from a human fetus. The chain joins TRDV2 to TRDJ3; no D gene is confidently identified. Here the J gene came from matching the DNA to germline, since TCRdb omits it. The CDR3: CACDLSDPKAPPSSWDTRQMFF. The nucleotide sequence is given as TGTGCCTGTGACCTGAGCGACCCGAAGGCCCCACCGAGCTCCTGGGACACCCGACAGATGTTTTTC.